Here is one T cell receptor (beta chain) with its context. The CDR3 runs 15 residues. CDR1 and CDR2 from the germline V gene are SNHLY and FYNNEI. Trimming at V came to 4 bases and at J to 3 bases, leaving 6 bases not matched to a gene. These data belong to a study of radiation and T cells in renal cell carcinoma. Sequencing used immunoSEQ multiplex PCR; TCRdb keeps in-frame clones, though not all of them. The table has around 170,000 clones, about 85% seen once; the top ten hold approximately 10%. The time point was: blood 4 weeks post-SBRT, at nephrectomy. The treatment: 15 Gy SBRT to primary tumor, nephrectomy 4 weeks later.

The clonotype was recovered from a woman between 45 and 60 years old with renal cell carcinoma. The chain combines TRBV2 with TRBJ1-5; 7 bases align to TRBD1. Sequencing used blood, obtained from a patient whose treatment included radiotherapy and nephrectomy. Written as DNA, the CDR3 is TGTGCCAGCAGTGGACAGGGAATTGACAATCAGCCCCAGCATTTT. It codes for CASSGQGIDNQPQHF.